A single sample gave rise to the 14 T cell receptor beta chains below, sequenced in a study of CD8 T cells in Susac syndrome. cDNA came from around 0.5 to 1 ug RNA primed by random hexamers. In TCRdb, the immunoSEQ multiplex PCR reads were re-called with MiXCR into one record per CDR3 protein. Here the sample spans 350,000 to 550,000 distinct CDR3 sequences, approximately 85% being singletons. The sequenced material came from CD8+ T cells from PBMCs. All receptors come from a human donor with multiple sclerosis.

The chain links TRBV4-1 to TRBJ2-7, with D unclear. This CDR3 contains 13 residues. Germline V gene sequence: CDR1 MGHRA, CDR2 YSYEKL. V lost 5 bases to trimming and J lost 2 bases, with 10 bases between them. The CDR3 coding sequence is TGCGCCAGCAGCGGGAAAGAAGCCTACGAGCAGTACTTC. This codes for CASSGKEAYEQYF.

The V and J genes are TRBV25-1 and TRBJ1-1, with 7 bases fitting TRBD1. The ends lost 8 bases at V and 0 bases at J; junction bases unmatched: 6. The germline gives CDR1 MGHDK, CDR2 SYGVNS. The CDR3 has 14 residues. The chain's CDR3 is CASRDRGMNTEAFF. The DNA of the CDR3 is TGTGCCAGCCGGGACAGAGGCATGAACACTGAAGCTTTCTTT.

The genes are TRBV11-1 and TRBJ2-2; 15 bases map to TRBD2. Germline CDR1 and CDR2: SGHAT and FQDESV (reference sequence). The CDR3 contains 23 residues. Losses at the gene ends were 4 bases for V and 1 base for J; bases not matched to a gene: 19. CDR3 residues: CASSSTRTRTSGGALVNTGELFF. The CDR3 nucleotides are TGTGCCAGCAGCTCAACTAGAACTCGGACTAGCGGGGGGGCCTTGGTGAACACCGGGGAGCTGTTTTTT. The full variable domain, with the rest looked up from reference TRBV11-1 and TRBJ2-2, is EAEVAQSPRYKITEKSQAVAFWCDPISGHATLYWYRQILGQGPELLVQFQDESVVDDSQLPKDRFSAERLKGVDSTLKIQPAELGDSAMYLCASSSTRTRTSGGALVNTGELFFGEGSRLTVL.

The genes are TRBV28 and TRBJ1-1; D is unresolved. Trimming removed 3 bases at V and 1 base at J, with 12 bases between. Germline V gene sequence: CDR1 MDHEN, CDR2 SYDVKM. This CDR3 spans 15 amino acids. In nucleotides, the CDR3 is TGTGCCAGCAGTTTGACGCAGAGGCAGAACACTGAAGCTTTCTTT. Protein sequence: CASSLTQRQNTEAFF.

The gene calls are TRBV5-4 and TRBJ2-1; 13 bases fit TRBD2. CDR1 SGHNT and CDR2 YYREEE come from the germline V gene (reference sequence). V gave up 4 bases and J gave up 7 bases; unmatched junction bases: 5. This CDR3 spans 15 amino acids. The CDR3 protein is CASSVGTSGVNEQFF. CDR3 DNA: TGTGCCAGCAGCGTGGGGACTAGCGGGGTAAATGAGCAGTTCTTC. The entire variable domain, with the rest obtained from reference TRBV5-4 and TRBJ2-1, is as follows: ETGVTQSPTHLIKTRGQQVTLRCSSQSGHNTVSWYQQALGQGPQFIFQYYREEENGRGNFPPRFSGLQFPNYSSELNVNALELDDSALYLCASSVGTSGVNEQFFGPGTRLTVL.

About this clonotype itself: The junction does not match germline at one end; this may be a read error. The chain recombines TRBV2 with TRBJ1-2; maybe TRBD1 (6 bases). This CDR3 contains 13 residues. Germline lookup yields CDR1 SNHLY and CDR2 FYNNEI. The CDR3 sequence is CAGNRALGYVYTF. CDR3 nucleotides: TGTGCGGGAAACAGGGCCCTGGGCTATGTCTACACCTTC.

The rearrangement links TRBV28 to TRBJ2-3; 8 bases match TRBD2. The CDR3 has 14 residues. V shed 8 bases and J 2 bases; nucleotides not matched to a gene: 6. Germline V gene sequence: CDR1 MDHEN, CDR2 SYDVKM. The CDR3 region is CASVRLANTDTQYF. CDR3 DNA: TGTGCCAGCGTACGACTAGCGAACACAGATACGCAGTATTTT.

The chain links TRBV24-1 to TRBJ2-5, with a possible D match to TRBD1 (6 bases). V lost 4 bases and J 2 bases, leaving 13 bases between the germline ends. Per the germline V gene, CDR1 is KGHDR and CDR2 is SFDVKD. CDR3 length: 15 residues. CDR3 coding DNA: TGTGCCACCAGTGACATGAAGGACAGTCAAGAGACCCAGTACTTC. This codes for CATSDMKDSQETQYF.

The rearrangement uses TRBV6-5 and TRBJ2-5; TRBD1 aligns across 8 bases. The ends lost 6 bases at V and 0 bases at J; junction bases unmatched: 3. This CDR3 is built from 14 residues. Germline V lookup: CDR1 MNHEY, CDR2 SVGAGI. In DNA, the CDR3 is TGTGCCAGCAGCTCGGGACAGGACCAAGAGACCCAGTACTTC. The encoded protein is CASSSGQDQETQYF.

V gene TRBV5-1 combines with J gene TRBJ2-2; 9 bases agree with TRBD1. CDR1 SGHRS and CDR2 YFSETQ come from the germline V gene. The V and J ends lost 2 bases and 5 bases, in that order; junction bases with no gene match: 7. The length of the CDR3 is 16 residues. The CDR3 reads CASSFPGQGSTGELFF. In DNA form, the CDR3 reads TGCGCCAGCAGCTTTCCCGGACAGGGGTCGACCGGGGAGCTGTTTTTT.

This chain uses TRBV12-3 or TRBV12-4 with TRBJ1-2; TRBD1 matches at 7 bases. The length of the CDR3 is 13 residues. V gave up 6 bases and J gave up 8 bases; unmatched junction bases: 9. The CDR3 DNA reads TGTGCCAGCAGCCCAGGGGGGGCGGCGGGCTACACCTTC. Amino acid sequence: CASSPGGAAGYTF.

V gene TRBV4-2 combines with J gene TRBJ1-1, with D unresolved. V was trimmed by 0 bases and J by 2 bases, leaving 4 bases between them. Germline lookup yields CDR1 LGHNA and CDR2 YNFKEQ. This CDR3 has 13 residues. CDR3 DNA sequence: TGTGCCAGCAGCCAAGATAAAAACACTGAAGCTTTCTTT. Encoded protein: CASSQDKNTEAFF.

The rearrangement uses TRBV5-1 and TRBJ2-1; D unresolved. This CDR3 region has 14 residues. Germline V gives CDR1 SGHRS, CDR2 YFSETQ. The ends were cut back, 1 base at V and 8 bases at J, with 13 bases in the middle. CDR3 nucleotide sequence: TGCGCCAGCAGCTTGAGGACCGTTTTGGATGAGCAGTTCTTC. Its translation: CASSLRTVLDEQFF.

This sequence joins TRBV6-2 or TRBV6-3 and TRBJ1-2; D call uncertain. This CDR3 spans 13 amino acids. V shed 7 bases and J shed 2 bases, with 11 bases lying between them. From germline, CDR1 is MNHEY and CDR2 SVGEGT. The CDR3 region has the DNA TGTGCCAGCAACCCGGGCTTCAACTATGGCTACACCTTC. As protein: CASNPGFNYGYTF.